The present TCR beta chain was sequenced within a study of molecular identifiers for immune sequencing clone quantification. The CDR3 spans 13 residues. With 0 bases removed from V and 8 bases from J, the gap between germline ends came to 10 bases. Germline-derived CDR1 and CDR2 are SEHNR and FQNEAQ (reference sequence). Each CDR3 protein gets one entry after TCRdb re-called the PCR reads with MiXCR. The table has about 510,000 distinct CDR3 sequences, about 21% seen once. The sequencing input was naive CD8+ T cells from blood, with Jurkat cell RNA spiked in. Subset indicated: FACS-sorted CD8+CD4-CCR7+CD45RA+ naive T cells. The genes are TRBV7-9 and TRBJ1-1; D uncertain. The sequence was obtained from a human donor in good health. Some libraries in this study had Jurkat cell RNA spiked in. CDR3 sequence: CASSLAHTSEAFF. CDR3 DNA: TGTGCCAGCAGCTTAGCCCACACCTCGGAAGCTTTCTTT.